The 18 T cell receptor beta chains presented below share a single source sample, sequenced in a study of blood T cell repertoires in COVID-19. Here immunoSEQ multiplex PCR was the method, and the copy in TCRdb shows in-frame clones only, minus some. The table records about 190,000 clones, 84% of them present only once. Material: peripheral blood. These receptors all come from a human donor in a cohort sampled during active COVID-19.

The chain recombines TRBV5-1 with TRBJ1-1; D remains ambiguous. The CDR3 has 13 residues. Germline values: CDR1 SGHRS, CDR2 YFSETQ. V lost 5 bases and J 0 bases, leaving 8 bases between the germline ends. The CDR3 sequence: CASSNTVNTEAFF. CDR3 nucleotide sequence: TGCGCCAGCAGTAATACGGTGAACACTGAAGCTTTCTTT.

CDR3 nucleotides: TGTGCCATCAGCGACAGCTTGGTGGGGCCTTTCTTT. Encoded protein: CAISDSLVGPFF. The genes are TRBV10-3 and TRBJ1-1; TRBD1 is a possible D gene (5 bases). The germline V and J ends were trimmed by 6 bases and 12 bases, with 17 bases remaining between them. The length of the CDR3 is 12 residues. CDR1 and CDR2 from the germline V gene are ENHRY and SYGVKD.

The chain links TRBV2 to TRBJ1-1; D gene uncertain. V was pared by 2 bases and J by 5 bases, with 9 bases between. Germline V gene sequence: CDR1 SNHLY, CDR2 FYNNEI. The CDR3 has 13 residues. The CDR3 protein is CASSEKRGTEAFF. DNA for the CDR3: TGTGCCAGCAGTGAAAAGAGAGGAACTGAAGCTTTCTTT.

The chain links TRBV5-1 to TRBJ2-5; a possible D gene is TRBD2 (7 bases). The CDR3 has 15 residues. Germline-derived CDR1 and CDR2 are SGHRS and YFSETQ. V lost 4 bases and J lost 2, with 15 bases in between. CDR3 coding DNA: TGCGCCAGCAGCCCCGGGGCGGGGGCTCAAGAGACCCAGTACTTC. The encoded protein is CASSPGAGAQETQYF.

The gene calls are TRBV30 and TRBJ1-2, with 8 bases lining up with TRBD1. The CDR3 is 15 residues long. V was clipped by 0 bases and J by 4 bases; unmatched bases: 7. Germline-derived CDR1 and CDR2 are GTSNPN and SVGIG (reference sequence). CDR3 in amino acids: CAWSVGGTGSYGYTF. Here the CDR3 DNA reads TGTGCCTGGAGTGTAGGGGGGACAGGTTCCTATGGCTACACCTTC.

The rearrangement uses TRBV28 and TRBJ1-1; maybe TRBD1 (5 bases). There are 14 residues in the CDR3. In germline, CDR1 is MDHEN, CDR2 SYDVKM. The V end was cut by 4 bases, the J end by 5 bases, with 14 bases between. The CDR3 coding sequence is TGTGCCAGCAGTTGGGGCCGTTTGCGGACTGAAGCTTTCTTT. It encodes CASSWGRLRTEAFF.

This clone has a handful of counts. The rearrangement joins TRBV10-2 to TRBJ1-5; 7 positions match TRBD1. Per germline, CDR1 WSHSY and CDR2 SAAADI. V trimming: 9 bases; J trimming: 7 bases; junction bases outside the gene matches: 9. There are 13 residues in the CDR3. Written as DNA, the CDR3 is TGCGCCAGTACGACAGGGTCGGGACAGCCCCAGCATTTT. The encoded protein is CASTTGSGQPQHF.

The rearrangement uses TRBV7-6 and TRBJ1-4; a possible D gene is TRBD1 (5 bases). Germline loops: CDR1 SGHVS, CDR2 FNYEAQ. The V and J ends lost 2 bases and 8 bases respectively, with 24 bases between them. The CDR3 spans 18 residues. CDR3 DNA: TGTGCCAGCAGCTTACCGGGGACCGACAGCGTCCGGGGGGAAAAACTGTTTTTT. It is translated as CASSLPGTDSVRGEKLFF.

Remarks on this clone: Within the sample, other DNA sequences also encode this same CDR3. CDR3 nucleotides: TGTGCCAGCAGCTTAGGGGGGCCCTACAATGAGCAGTTCTTC. This translates into CASSLGGPYNEQFF. The rearrangement joins TRBV7-9 to TRBJ2-1; possible D gene TRBD1, 6 bases. The CDR3 has 14 residues. V gave up 1 base and J gave up 2 bases, with 6 bases separating them. Germline V CDR1 and CDR2: SEHNR, FQNEAQ (reference sequence).

This chain links TRBV27 with TRBJ2-1; 13 bases are a match to TRBD2. This CDR3 comprises 16 residues. Germline CDR1 is MNHEY and CDR2 is SMNVEV (reference sequence). J was trimmed by 1 base and V by 7 bases; bases with no gene match: 4. In DNA form, the CDR3 reads TGTGCCAGCAAAGGGACTAGCGGGAATTCCTACAATGAGCAGTTCTTC. Protein product: CASKGTSGNSYNEQFF.

The V gene is TRBV3-1 (or the pseudogene TRBV3-2), the J gene TRBJ1-5; possibly TRBD1 for D (5 bases). Germline values: CDR1 LGHDT, CDR2 YNNKEL (reference sequence). V lost 1 base, J lost 3 bases, and 13 bases lay in between. This CDR3 has 16 amino acids. CDR3 loop: CASSQGASGHNQPQHF. The CDR3 region has the DNA TGTGCCAGCAGCCAAGGGGCATCAGGACACAATCAGCCCCAGCATTTT.

The chain employs TRBV5-1 and TRBJ2-3; 7 nucleotides line up with TRBD2. Germline loops: CDR1 SGHRS, CDR2 YFSETQ. V shed 0 bases and J 3 bases; nucleotides not matched to a gene: 7. The CDR3 runs 16 residues. In DNA, the CDR3 is TGCGCCAGCAGCTTGGAGCCAGCGGGGAGGACAGATACGCAGTATTTT. It is translated as CASSLEPAGRTDTQYF. The full variable domain, with the rest looked up from reference TRBV5-1 and TRBJ2-3, is KAGVTQTPRYLIKTRGQQVTLSCSPISGHRSVSWYQQTPGQGLQFLFEYFSETQRNKGNFPGRFSGRQFSNSRSEMNVSTLELGDSALYLCASSLEPAGRTDTQYFGPGTRLTVL.

V and J are TRBV5-1 and TRBJ2-1; the match to TRBD2 covers 16 bases. With V trimmed by 5 bases and J by 2 bases, 16 bases remained unmatched. The CDR3 length is 21 residues. Germline CDR1 is SGHRS and CDR2 is YFSETQ. The CDR3 DNA reads as TGCGCCAGCAGAACCCAAGGGCGGACGGGACTAGCGGGAGGGCCCTACAATGAGCAGTTCTTC. The encoded protein is CASRTQGRTGLAGGPYNEQFF.

The V gene is TRBV7-9, the J gene TRBJ2-3; a possible D gene is TRBD1 (6 bases). The CDR3 has 16 residues. Trimming stripped 3 bases from V and 2 bases from J, with 15 bases between. The germline CDR1 and CDR2 sequences are SEHNR and FQNEAQ (reference sequence). DNA of the CDR3: TGTGCCAGCAGCTTGGGGGCTATCCCCCTCACAGATACGCAGTATTTT. This gives the protein CASSLGAIPLTDTQYF. Drawing the rest from reference TRBV7-9 and TRBJ2-3, the complete variable domain is DTGVSQNPRHKITKRGQNVTFRCDPISEHNRLYWYRQTLGQGPEFLTYFQNEAQLEKSRLLSDRFSAERPKGSFSTLEIQRTEQGDSAMYLCASSLGAIPLTDTQYFGPGTRLTVL.

The gene calls are TRBV7-2 and TRBJ2-1; D ambiguous. The germline V gene encodes CDR1 SGHTA and CDR2 FQGNSA. The CDR3 consists of 12 residues. V was pared by 4 bases and J by 7 bases, with 8 bases between. Written as DNA, the CDR3 is TGTGCCAGCAGCTCCCTAGGTAATGAGCAGTTCTTC. The encoded protein is CASSSLGNEQFF.

This sequence joins TRBV2 and TRBJ2-7; weak D call: TRBD2 (6 bases). Germline V gene sequence: CDR1 SNHLY, CDR2 FYNNEI. The length of the CDR3 is 15 residues. V was shortened by 4 bases and J by 5 bases, with 18 bases between the two germline ends. The CDR3 DNA reads as TGTGCCAGCAGTGCCGCCGTCGCGGGGTTCCACGAGCAGTACGTC. It encodes CASSAAVAGFHEQYV.

This clone was found a few times. The CDR3 DNA follows: TGTGCCAGCAGTTCGCAGGGGATGGTTACAGATACGCAGTATTTT. As protein: CASSSQGMVTDTQYF. The rearrangement uses TRBV6-5 and TRBJ2-3, with a tentative D call TRBD1 (6 bases). CDR1 and CDR2 from the germline V gene are MNHEY and SVGAGI. This CDR3 is 15 amino acids long. Trimming cost V 4 bases and J 3 bases, with 14 bases left between them.

This chain links TRBV2 with TRBJ2-2; 7 bases are a match to TRBD2. The CDR3 consists of 13 residues. With V trimmed by 8 bases and J by 4 bases, 4 bases remained unmatched. Germline CDR1 is SNHLY and CDR2 is FYNNEI. CDR3 in amino acids: CASLGGGTGELFF. In DNA form, the CDR3 reads TGTGCCAGCCTGGGGGGGGGCACCGGGGAGCTGTTTTTT.